What follows are 7 T cell receptor beta chains derived from one specimen sequenced in a study of CD8+CD57+ T cells in acquired aplastic anemia. Those patients picked for sequencing had displayed CD8+CD57+ cell expansion on flow cytometry. Template material for TCR beta VDJ and CDR3 profiling consisted of genomic DNA. One entry per CDR3 protein, called by TCRdb with MiXCR from the reads. The table has 200,000 to 300,000 distinct CDR3 sequences, around 82% seen once. Specimen: sorted CD4+, CD8+, or CD8+CD57+ T cells (not recorded which) from PBMCs. All receptors derive from a human donor with aplastic anemia.

This clonotype came up a few times. Since the CDR3 does not end with the conserved phenylalanine or tryptophan, this likely comes from a read error. The DNA is left out, because the CDR3 cannot be placed on it with certainty; the CDR3 is given as TCRdb lists it. This rearrangement joins TRBV7-8 to TRBJ2-5. A total of 12 residues make up the CDR3, ends included. The V gene's germline CDR1 is SGHVS and CDR2 FQNEAQ. This chain's CDR3 is CASSLAGGTESH.

This clonotype has only a few counts. This chain joins TRBV7-8 and TRBJ1-2, with D hard to call. The V gene lost 1 base and the J gene lost 11 bases, with 23 bases spanning the gap. This CDR3 comprises 16 residues. Germline loops: CDR1 SGHVS, CDR2 FQNEAQ. The CDR3 reads CASSLEGGPVTQDYTF. The CDR3 DNA follows: TGTGCCAGCAGCTTAGAGGGAGGTCCCGTTACGCAGGATTACACCTTC.

In regard to this clonotype: At one boundary the junction diverges from the germline segment, which might be a read error. The V call is TRBV7-2, the J call TRBJ2-3, with D perhaps TRBD2 (6 bases). This CDR3 is 14 amino acids long. CDR1 and CDR2 (germline): SGHTA, FQGNSA. CDR3 in DNA: TGTGCCAGCAGCTTAGCGGGAGGTCACGAAAAACAGTTTTTT. This gives the protein CASSLAGGHEKQFF.

V gene TRBV5-6 combines with J gene TRBJ2-4, with D uncertain. The CDR3 is made up of 12 amino acids. The germline CDR1 and CDR2 sequences are SGHDT and YYEEEE. Trimming stripped 0 bases from V and 8 bases from J, with 6 bases between. The CDR3 nucleotides read TGTGCCAGCAGCTTGGTAGGGTACATTCAGTACTTC. Translated, it gives CASSLVGYIQYF.

Remarks on this clonotype: A single base separates this from a much larger clone, so it may be a read error. The missing conserved phenylalanine or tryptophan at the end of this CDR3 makes a read error likely. No DNA is shown, since the ends of the CDR3 on it are uncertain; the CDR3 is the one TCRdb lists. The rearrangement uses TRBV2 and TRBJ1-2; TRBD1 is the table's D call and was not checked against the DNA. Including both end residues, the CDR3 is 14 amino acids long. CDR1 and CDR2 (germline): SNHLY, FYNNEI. The CDR3 loop reads CASGDGGTDTQYIV.

This clonotype came up once. The chain links TRBV7-8 to TRBJ2-7, with D perhaps matching TRBD2 (6 bases). CDR1 is SGHVS and CDR2 is FQNEAQ in the germline V gene. The CDR3 is made up of 18 amino acids. Trimming removed 4 bases at V and 3 bases at J, with 25 bases between. The CDR3 coding sequence is TGTGCCAGCAGCTCCGGGCTTAACGGGAGACAGTTCTTCTACGAGCAGTACGTC. As protein: CASSSGLNGRQFFYEQYV.

On this clonotype: Germline is not matched at one junction end, which may reflect a read error. For the CDR3, the DNA is TGTGCCAGCAGCGCCTCTAACGCTGAAGCTTGCTTT. Translation gives CASSASNAEACF. The chain has TRBV9 and TRBJ1-1; no clear D. This CDR3 comprises 12 residues. Germline assignment: CDR1 SGDLS and CDR2 YYNGEE.